The subject of this entry is one T cell receptor (beta chain). Produced via immunoSEQ multiplex PCR; TCRdb's table is partial and in-frame only. This table has a few hundred thousand clones, roughly 86% appearing once. The V gene lost 5 bases and the J gene lost 6 bases, with 16 bases spanning the gap. The CDR3 totals 14 residues. Germline V gives CDR1 SNHLY, CDR2 FYNNEI. These data belong to a study of blood T cell repertoires in COVID-19. Material: peripheral blood. This TCR was sampled from a man between 60 and 75 years old with acute or convalescent COVID-19. V gene TRBV2 combines with J gene TRBJ1-2, with a weak D call TRBD1 (5 bases). This CDR3 is CASSSGQPPHGYTF. Here the CDR3 DNA reads TGTGCCAGCAGTTCCGGACAACCACCACATGGCTACACCTTC.